This TCR beta chain originates from a study of cytomegalovirus exposure and HLA in healthy donors. Regarding the study as a whole: Cytomegalovirus association was listed for 164 TCR beta chains. It has been reported that TCR beta sequences accurately predicted the HLA-A and HLA-B alleles of most subjects.

As to this clone: As yet, its antigen is unknown.

The PCR had 60 Vbeta and 13 Jbeta primers. This table comes from immunoSEQ multiplex PCR, and its TCRdb copy is limited to in-frame clones, with some not included. The top ten clones hold around 4.6% of a sample with around 160,000 clones, approximately 70% of them seen once. Germline V CDR1 and CDR2: PRHDT, FYEKMQ (reference sequence). Between the trimmed V and J ends, which lost 1 base and 2 bases, there was a span of 16 bases. The CDR3 consists of 17 residues. The specimen was PBMCs. The genes are TRBV13 and TRBJ2-3; weak D call: TRBD1 (5 bases). The source is a man younger than 35 in good health and CMV-seropositive. In DNA form, the CDR3 reads TGTGCCAGCAGCTTAGAGGGGAAAAATGGGGTCACAGATACGCAGTATTTT. The encoded protein is CASSLEGKNGVTDTQYF.